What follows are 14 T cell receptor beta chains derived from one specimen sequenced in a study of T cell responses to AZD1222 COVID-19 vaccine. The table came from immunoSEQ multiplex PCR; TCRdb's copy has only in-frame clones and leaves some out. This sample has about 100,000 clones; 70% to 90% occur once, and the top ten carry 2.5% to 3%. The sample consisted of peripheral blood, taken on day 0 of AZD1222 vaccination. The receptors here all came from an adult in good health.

The CDR3: CASSLIGDHRGETQYF. The CDR3 region has the DNA TGTGCCAGCAGCTTAATCGGGGACCACCGAGGAGAGACCCAGTACTTC. The V gene is TRBV7-9, the J gene TRBJ2-5; D assignment may be TRBD1 or TRBD2 (5 bases each). The germline gives CDR1 SEHNR, CDR2 FQNEAQ (reference sequence). The CDR3 runs to 16 residues. Trimming removed 2 bases at V and 4 bases at J, with 17 bases between. The variable domain in full, completed from reference TRBV7-9 and TRBJ2-5, reads DTGVSQNPRHKITKRGQNVTFRCDPISEHNRLYWYRQTLGQGPEFLTYFQNEAQLEKSRLLSDRFSAERPKGSFSTLEIQRTEQGDSAMYLCASSLIGDHRGETQYFGPGTRLLVL.

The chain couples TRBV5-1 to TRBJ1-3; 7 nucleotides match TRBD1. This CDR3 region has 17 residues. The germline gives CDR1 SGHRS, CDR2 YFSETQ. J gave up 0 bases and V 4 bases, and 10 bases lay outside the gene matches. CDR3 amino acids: CASSAATGVSSGNTIYF. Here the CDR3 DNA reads TGCGCCAGCAGCGCGGCCACAGGGGTCAGCTCTGGAAACACCATATATTTT.

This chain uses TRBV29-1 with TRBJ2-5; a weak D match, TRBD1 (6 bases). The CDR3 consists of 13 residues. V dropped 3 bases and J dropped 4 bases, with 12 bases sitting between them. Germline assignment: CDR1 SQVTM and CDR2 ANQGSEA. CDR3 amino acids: CSVDGQGRETQYF. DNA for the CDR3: TGCAGCGTTGATGGGCAGGGGAGAGAGACCCAGTACTTC. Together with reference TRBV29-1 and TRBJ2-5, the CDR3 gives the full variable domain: SAVISQKPSRDICQRGTSLTIQCQVDSQVTMMFWYRQQPGQSLTLIATANQGSEATYESGFVIDKFPISRPNLTFSTLTVSNMSPEDSSIYLCSVDGQGRETQYFGPGTRLLVL.

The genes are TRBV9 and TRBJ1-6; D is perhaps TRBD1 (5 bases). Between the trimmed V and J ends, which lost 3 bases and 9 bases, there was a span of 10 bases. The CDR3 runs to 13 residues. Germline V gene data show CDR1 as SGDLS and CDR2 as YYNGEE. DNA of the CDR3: TGTGCCAGCAGCGAAATGGGGGGTTCACCCCTCCACTTT. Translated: CASSEMGGSPLHF.

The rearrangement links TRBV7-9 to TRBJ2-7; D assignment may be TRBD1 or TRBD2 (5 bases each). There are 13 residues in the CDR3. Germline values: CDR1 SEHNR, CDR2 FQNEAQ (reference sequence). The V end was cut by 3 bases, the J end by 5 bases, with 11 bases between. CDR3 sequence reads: CASSFKWGNEQYF. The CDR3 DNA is TGTGCCAGCAGCTTTAAGTGGGGGAACGAGCAGTACTTC.

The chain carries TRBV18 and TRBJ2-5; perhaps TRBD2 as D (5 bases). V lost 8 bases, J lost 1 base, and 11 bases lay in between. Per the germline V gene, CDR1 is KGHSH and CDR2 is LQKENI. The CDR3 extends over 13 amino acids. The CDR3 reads CASRRLSQETQYF. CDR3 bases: TGTGCCAGCCGCCGACTAAGCCAAGAGACCCAGTACTTC.

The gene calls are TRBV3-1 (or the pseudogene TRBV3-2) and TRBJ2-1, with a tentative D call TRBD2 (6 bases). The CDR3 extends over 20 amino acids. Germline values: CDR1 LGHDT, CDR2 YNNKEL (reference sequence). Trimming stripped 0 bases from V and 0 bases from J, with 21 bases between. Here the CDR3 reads CASSQEVRLGLALSYNEQFF. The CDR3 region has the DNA TGTGCCAGCAGCCAAGAGGTTCGACTAGGGCTAGCCCTCTCCTACAATGAGCAGTTCTTC.

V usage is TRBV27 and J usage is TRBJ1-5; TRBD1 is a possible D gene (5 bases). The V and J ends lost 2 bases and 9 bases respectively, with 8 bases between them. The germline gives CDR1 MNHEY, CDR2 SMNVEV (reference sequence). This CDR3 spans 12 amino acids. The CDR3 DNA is TGTGCCAGCAGTTTACCAGGGAGGCCCCAGCATTTT. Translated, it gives CASSLPGRPQHF.

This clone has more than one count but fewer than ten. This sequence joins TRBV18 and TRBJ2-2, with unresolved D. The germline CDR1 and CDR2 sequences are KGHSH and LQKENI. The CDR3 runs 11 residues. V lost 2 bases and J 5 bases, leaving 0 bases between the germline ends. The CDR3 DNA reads TGTGCCAGCTCACCAACCGGGGAGCTGTTTTTT. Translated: CASSPTGELFF. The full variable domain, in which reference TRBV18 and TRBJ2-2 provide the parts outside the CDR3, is NAGVMQNPRHLVRRRGQEARLRCSPMKGHSHVYWYRQLPEEGLKFMVYLQKENIIDESGMPKERFSAEFPKEGPSILRIQQVVRGDSAAYFCASSPTGELFFGEGSRLTVL.

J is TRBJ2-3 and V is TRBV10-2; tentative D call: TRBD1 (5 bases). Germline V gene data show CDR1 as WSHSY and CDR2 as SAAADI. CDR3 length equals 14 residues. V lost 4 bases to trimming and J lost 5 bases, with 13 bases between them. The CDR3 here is CASSASLRVDTQYF. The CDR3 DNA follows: TGCGCCAGCAGTGCCTCACTCAGGGTAGATACGCAGTATTTT.

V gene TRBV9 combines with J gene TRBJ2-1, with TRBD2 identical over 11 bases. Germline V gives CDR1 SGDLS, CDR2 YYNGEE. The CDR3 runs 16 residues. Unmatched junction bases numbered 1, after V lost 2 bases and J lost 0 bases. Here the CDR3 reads CASSVGLAGSYNEQFF. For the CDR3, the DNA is TGTGCCAGCAGCGTCGGACTAGCGGGCTCCTACAATGAGCAGTTCTTC. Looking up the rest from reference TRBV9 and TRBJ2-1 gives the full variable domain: DSGVTQTPKHLITATGQRVTLRCSPRSGDLSVYWYQQSLDQGLQFLIQYYNGEERAKGNILERFSAQQFPDLHSELNLSSLELGDSALYFCASSVGLAGSYNEQFFGPGTRLTVL.

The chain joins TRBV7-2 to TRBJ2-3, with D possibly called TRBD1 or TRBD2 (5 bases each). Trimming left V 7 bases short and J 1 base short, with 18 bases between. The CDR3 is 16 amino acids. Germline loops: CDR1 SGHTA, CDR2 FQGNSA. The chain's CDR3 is CASNRDPVIGTDTQYF. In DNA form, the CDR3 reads TGTGCCAGCAATCGGGACCCGGTGATCGGCACAGATACGCAGTATTTT.

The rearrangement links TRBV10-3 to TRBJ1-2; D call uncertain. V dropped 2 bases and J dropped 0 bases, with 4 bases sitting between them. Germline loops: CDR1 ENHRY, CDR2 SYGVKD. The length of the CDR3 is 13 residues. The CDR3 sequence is CAISEGPNYGYTF. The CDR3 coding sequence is TGTGCCATCAGTGAGGGGCCTAACTATGGCTACACCTTC.

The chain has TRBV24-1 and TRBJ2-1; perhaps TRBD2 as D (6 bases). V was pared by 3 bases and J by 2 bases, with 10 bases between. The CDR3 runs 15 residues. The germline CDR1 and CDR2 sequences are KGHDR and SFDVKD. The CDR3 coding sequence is TGTGCCACCAGTGATCGGGGGTTTCCCTACAATGAGCAGTTCTTC. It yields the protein CATSDRGFPYNEQFF.